This T cell receptor beta chain came from a study of OX40 agonist ivuxolimab in advanced cancers. Across the whole study: Eligibility admitted prior anti-PD-1, anti-PD-L1 or anti-CTLA-4 therapy; roughly 39% had some. Study results and limitations: The study found that CD8+ T cells averaged more expanded clones than CD4+.

With regard to this clone: The antigen is not known.

This table comes from immunoSEQ multiplex PCR, and its TCRdb copy is limited to in-frame clones, with some not included. The sample consists of 57,000 or so clones, 70% to 90% of them appearing once. V dropped 2 bases and J dropped 0 bases, with 4 bases sitting between them. The CDR3 runs to 14 residues. CDR1 SNHLY and CDR2 FYNNEI come from the germline V gene. No patient had autoimmune disease or received systemic immunosuppression. Peripheral blood came from all dose cohorts at three timepoints. Material: CD4+ or CD8+ T cells sorted from blood, obtained in a trial of the OX40 agonist ivuxolimab. V is TRBV2 and J is TRBJ1-4, with D unclear. The source is an adult with an advanced solid tumor such as melanoma, head and neck, liver or kidney cancer. CDR3 coding DNA: TGTGCCAGCAGTGAAATGACAACTAATGAAAAACTGTTTTTT. Translating gives CASSEMTTNEKLFF.